What follows are 31 T cell receptor beta chains derived from one specimen sequenced in a study of T-cell memory formation after mild COVID-19. Via MiXCR, TCRdb re-called the 5' RACE reads, giving one row per CDR3 protein. Of 450,000 to 650,000 distinct CDR3 sequences detected, around 20% appear once; the ten largest clones hold approximately 12%. Sequenced material: PBMCs or a T cell subset sorted from them (not recorded which). Receptor source: an adult woman who had mild COVID-19 (a few samples of this study predate the infection). Cell type and time point are not known.

This clonotype was seen only a few times. V and J are TRBV7-9 and TRBJ2-5, with a possible D match to TRBD1 (6 bases). The V end was cut by 4 bases, the J end by 5 bases, with 17 bases between. CDR3 size: 15 residues. The germline V gene has CDR1 SEHNR and CDR2 FQNEAQ (reference sequence). The chain's CDR3 is CASSSGTTVRETQYF. The CDR3, as DNA: TGTGCCAGCAGCTCCGGGACAACCGTCCGGGAGACCCAGTACTTC.

This clonotype was observed a handful of times. CDR3 loop: CSARGPGLAGKGGTQYF. CDR3 bases: TGCAGTGCTAGAGGGCCGGGACTAGCGGGAAAGGGTGGTACGCAGTATTTT. This rearrangement joins TRBV20-1 to TRBJ2-3; 13 bases line up with TRBD2. V dropped 1 base and J dropped 8; count of bases not matched to a gene: 12. CDR1 and CDR2 from the germline V gene are DFQATT and SNEGSKA (reference sequence). The CDR3 length is 17 residues.

This clonotype was seen a few times. This chain joins TRBV30 and TRBJ1-4, with D unresolved. CDR1 GTSNPN and CDR2 SVGIG come from the germline V gene (reference sequence). The V end lost 1 base, the J end lost 13 bases, and 13 bases lay between the germline ends. This CDR3 has 12 residues. The CDR3 DNA sequence: TGTGCCTGGAGTGGCCCCGGGTCACGACTGTTTTTT. Its protein is CAWSGPGSRLFF.

The V gene is TRBV20-1, the J gene TRBJ2-7; 7 bases line up with TRBD2. Germline-derived CDR1 and CDR2 are DFQATT and SNEGSKA (reference sequence). Losses at the gene ends were 3 bases for V and 0 bases for J; bases not matched to a gene: 5. The CDR3 runs 14 residues. For the CDR3, the DNA is TGCAGTGCTAGGTCCCCGGGGGGCTCCTACGAGCAGTACTTC. Protein product: CSARSPGGSYEQYF.

The chain links TRBV29-1 to TRBJ1-1, with a possible D match to TRBD1 (6 bases). The CDR3 is made up of 11 amino acids. CDR1 is SQVTM and CDR2 is ANQGSEA in the germline V gene. Trimming took off 3 bases at V and 7 bases at J, with 9 bases between the two ends. The CDR3 loop is CSVEDRDEAFF. The CDR3 DNA is TGCAGCGTTGAGGACAGAGATGAAGCTTTCTTT.

The chain uses TRBV19 and TRBJ2-2, with TRBD1 matching 10 bases. CDR1 and CDR2 (germline): LNHDA, SQIVND (reference sequence). The CDR3 runs to 18 residues. The J segment lost 9 bases and the V segment lost 6 bases, leaving 19 bases of the junction unmatched. CDR3 DNA sequence: TGTGCCAGTAGGGGAACGGGACAGGGGACGAGCGGCGTCCGGGAGCTGTTTTTT. Encoded protein: CASRGTGQGTSGVRELFF.

This clonotype was observed a few times. This rearrangement joins TRBV4-2 to TRBJ2-7; 8 bases are shared with TRBD1. The trim removed 3 bases at V and 4 bases at J, leaving 5 bases unmatched. CDR1 and CDR2 from the germline V gene are LGHNA and YNFKEQ. This CDR3 is built from 14 residues. The CDR3 region is CASSQAGGQYEQYF. Here the CDR3 DNA reads TGTGCCAGCAGCCAGGCAGGGGGCCAATACGAGCAGTACTTC.

This clonotype was counted between two and nine times. The chain employs TRBV20-1 and TRBJ2-7; D not resolved. The CDR3 spans 11 residues. Germline assignment: CDR1 DFQATT and CDR2 SNEGSKA (reference sequence). V lost 3 bases and J lost 4, with 7 bases in between. CDR3 sequence: CSASLLYEQYF. The CDR3 DNA reads as TGCAGTGCTAGCTTACTTTACGAGCAGTACTTC.

The rearrangement joins TRBV7-3 to TRBJ1-3; D is perhaps TRBD1 (5 bases). From germline, CDR1 is SGHTA and CDR2 FQGTGA. The CDR3 contains 13 residues. The V end was cut by 1 base, the J end by 8 bases, with 9 bases between. CDR3 residues: CASSLSGGHTIYF. The DNA for the CDR3 is TGTGCCAGCAGCTTAAGTGGGGGACACACCATATATTTT.

CDR3 sequence (DNA): TGTGCCAGCAGTTACTCACCTAGCTATTCGTCTGGAAACACCATATATTTT. This gives the protein CASSYSPSYSSGNTIYF. J is TRBJ1-3 and V is TRBV6-5; D not certain. The CDR3 has 17 amino acids. In germline, CDR1 is MNHEY, CDR2 SVGAGI. V lost 0 bases and J 1 base, leaving 13 bases between the germline ends.

V usage is TRBV12-3 or TRBV12-4 and J usage is TRBJ1-5, with a possible D match to TRBD1 (6 bases). Trimming cost V 3 bases and J 0 bases, with 9 bases left between them. The CDR3 runs 15 residues. CDR3 protein: CASSFRGHSNQPQHF. The CDR3 DNA reads as TGTGCCAGCAGTTTCAGGGGACATAGCAATCAGCCCCAGCATTTT.

The genes are TRBV27 and TRBJ2-2, with 7 bases identical to TRBD1. V was clipped by 3 bases and J by 6 bases; unmatched bases: 4. Per the germline V gene, CDR1 is MNHEY and CDR2 is SMNVEV (reference sequence). The length of the CDR3 is 14 residues. DNA for the CDR3: TGTGCCAGCAGTTTCCAGGGGGTTTCCGGGGAGCTGTTTTTT. As protein: CASSFQGVSGELFF.

This clonotype has just a few counts. The genes are TRBV4-3 and TRBJ2-3; unclear D gene. Germline V gene lookup returns CDR1 LGHNA and CDR2 YSLEER. The CDR3 sequence is 21 residues long. The V end was cut by 0 bases, the J end by 0 bases, with 25 bases between. The CDR3 DNA sequence: TGCGCCAGCAGCCAAGATCCCCGCCCGCGTCTTCGAAGTTCTAGCACAGATACGCAGTATTTT. Translated, it gives CASSQDPRPRLRSSSTDTQYF.

The rearrangement uses TRBV20-1 and TRBJ1-1; D unresolved. V lost 3 bases to trimming and J lost 0 bases, with 11 bases between them. The CDR3 has 14 residues. Germline CDR1 is DFQATT and CDR2 is SNEGSKA (reference sequence). CDR3 nucleotide sequence: TGCAGTGCTAGGAGGTCTACCTTGAACACTGAAGCTTTCTTT. The encoded protein is CSARRSTLNTEAFF.

The table lists this clonotype with a few counts. The genes are TRBV7-3 and TRBJ2-6; D might be TRBD1 (5 bases). The ends were cut back, 2 bases at V and 4 bases at J, with 9 bases in the middle. CDR3 size: 15 residues. Germline V lookup: CDR1 SGHTA, CDR2 FQGTGA. The CDR3 nucleotides are TGTGCCAGCAGCTTAGACCCAGGGGGGGCCAACGTCCTGACTTTC. This translates into CASSLDPGGANVLTF.

The rearrangement links TRBV7-6 to TRBJ1-1; no firm D call. The CDR3 totals 14 residues. CDR1 and CDR2 from the germline V gene are SGHVS and FNYEAQ. V gave up 2 bases and J gave up 4 bases, with 11 bases separating them. Here the CDR3 reads CASSLSQPVTEAFF. The CDR3 region has the DNA TGTGCCAGCAGCTTAAGCCAGCCGGTCACTGAAGCTTTCTTT.

This clonotype was recorded a few times. This rearrangement joins TRBV11-2 to TRBJ2-7; a weak D match, TRBD1 (6 bases). The CDR3 covers 16 residues. The germline V gene encodes CDR1 SGHAT and CDR2 FQNNGV. V was shortened by 6 bases and J by 1 base, with 19 bases between the two germline ends. The CDR3 loop reads CASRRRGKEMSYEQYF. CDR3 nucleotide sequence: TGTGCCAGCAGGAGAAGGGGGAAGGAGATGTCCTACGAGCAGTACTTC.

The CDR3 nucleotides read TGTGCCAGTAGTATAAACGGGTGGAGCACTGAAGCTTTCTTT. It translates to CASSINGWSTEAFF. The chain has TRBV19 and TRBJ1-1; D ambiguous. Germline V gives CDR1 LNHDA, CDR2 SQIVND (reference sequence). V lost 2 bases to trimming and J lost 4 bases, with 11 bases between them. CDR3 length equals 14 residues. Full variable domain (remainder filled in from reference TRBV19 and TRBJ1-1): DGGITQSPKYLFRKEGQNVTLSCEQNLNHDAMYWYRQDPGQGLRLIYYSQIVNDFQKGDIAEGYSVSREKKESFPLTVTSAQKNPTAFYLCASSINGWSTEAFFGQGTRLTVV.

On this clonotype itself: At one end, the junction sequence differs from germline, possibly due to a read error. V and J are TRBV24-1 and TRBJ2-1; D gene unclear. The CDR3 totals 16 residues. Germline CDR1 is KGHDR and CDR2 is SFDVKD. The CDR3 is CATSDSRPNSYNEQLF. In DNA form, the CDR3 reads TGTGCCACCAGTGATTCCAGGCCTAACTCCTACAATGAGCAGCTCTTC.

The chain combines TRBV5-1 with TRBJ2-3, with 8 bases aligning to TRBD1. Per germline, CDR1 SGHRS and CDR2 YFSETQ. This CDR3 spans 14 amino acids. The V gene end was trimmed by 2 bases and the J gene end by 5 bases; junction bases not matched to a gene: 4. The CDR3 here is CASSFQGAGDTQYF. The CDR3 nucleotides are TGCGCCAGCAGCTTCCAGGGGGCTGGAGATACGCAGTATTTT. Variable domain in full (rest from reference TRBV5-1 and TRBJ2-3): KAGVTQTPRYLIKTRGQQVTLSCSPISGHRSVSWYQQTPGQGLQFLFEYFSETQRNKGNFPGRFSGRQFSNSRSEMNVSTLELGDSALYLCASSFQGAGDTQYFGPGTRLTVL.

V is TRBV4-1 and J is TRBJ1-2; D not resolved. Germline assignment: CDR1 MGHRA and CDR2 YSYEKL. The CDR3 sequence is 16 residues long. V was cut by 1 base and J by 4 bases, with 16 bases left in between. CDR3 coding DNA: TGCGCCAGCAGCCAAGTACTGCCTTCCCAAGTCTATGGCTACACCTTC. Its protein product is CASSQVLPSQVYGYTF.

This chain joins TRBV7-3 and TRBJ2-2, with 12 bases fitting TRBD2. V lost 4 bases and J lost 0; bases outside the gene matches: 15. CDR1 is SGHTA and CDR2 is FQGTGA in the germline V gene. The CDR3 is 21 residues long. As DNA, the CDR3 is TGTGCCAGCAGCTCGCATAGGACTAGCGGGACTCCAAGTTCGAACACCGGGGAGCTGTTTTTT. It translates to CASSSHRTSGTPSSNTGELFF.

The V gene is TRBV24-1, the J gene TRBJ2-5; D might be TRBD1 (5 bases). Germline lookup yields CDR1 KGHDR and CDR2 SFDVKD. The CDR3 is made up of 13 amino acids. Trimming removed 0 bases from V and 4 bases from J, with 5 bases in between. CDR3 region: CATSDLRGETQYF. The CDR3 DNA reads TGTGCCACCAGTGATTTGAGGGGAGAGACCCAGTACTTC.

The J gene is TRBJ2-5, the V gene TRBV12-3 or TRBV12-4, with D unclear. CDR3 size: 15 residues. V lost 3 bases, J lost 2 bases, and 13 bases lay in between. This CDR3 is CASSFRRPTQETQYF. The CDR3 region has the DNA TGTGCCAGCAGTTTCCGGCGGCCGACACAAGAGACCCAGTACTTC.

This clonotype showed up many times. The chain combines TRBV5-5 with TRBJ2-3; perhaps TRBD2 as D (5 bases). Trimming removed 4 bases at V and 6 bases at J, with 12 bases between. CDR1 SGHKS and CDR2 YYEKEE come from the germline V gene (reference sequence). The CDR3 spans 13 residues. CDR3 nucleotides: TGTGCCAGCAGCCCCGGCGGGTTTGATACGCAGTATTTT. Amino acids: CASSPGGFDTQYF.

The chain couples TRBV6-2 or TRBV6-3 to TRBJ2-2; a weak D match, TRBD1 (6 bases). Per the germline V gene, CDR1 is MNHEY and CDR2 is SVGEGT. CDR3 length: 13 residues. The V end was cut by 6 bases, the J end by 7 bases, with 12 bases between. The CDR3 is CASRQGWSGELFF. The CDR3 DNA follows: TGTGCCAGCAGACAGGGTTGGAGCGGGGAGCTGTTTTTT.

This clonotype was seen a handful of times. V and J are TRBV12-3 or TRBV12-4 and TRBJ1-2, with TRBD1 matching over 7 bases. The CDR3 is 13 amino acids. J gave up 4 bases and V 5 bases, and 4 bases lay outside the gene matches. CDR3 DNA sequence: TGTGCCAGCAGTCCGGACAGGCTCTATGGCTACACCTTC. Translating gives CASSPDRLYGYTF.

This clonotype showed up many times. The rearrangement links TRBV7-2 to TRBJ2-7, with D possibly matching TRBD1 (6 bases). The CDR3 is 15 residues long. Per the germline V gene, CDR1 is SGHTA and CDR2 is FQGNSA. V lost 4 bases and J 2 bases, leaving 15 bases between the germline ends. The CDR3 DNA reads as TGTGCCAGCAGCTATCAGGGGCCTCCTACCTACGAGCAGTACTTC. Translated, it gives CASSYQGPPTYEQYF.

This chain uses TRBV24-1 with TRBJ2-3, with 9 bases matching TRBD1. The germline V gene has CDR1 KGHDR and CDR2 SFDVKD. Trimming cost V 7 bases and J 3 bases; bases outside gene matches: 7. CDR3 length: 15 amino acids. The CDR3, as DNA: TGTGCCACCAGCCTCCGGGACAGGGCAACAGATACGCAGTATTTT. Its translation is CATSLRDRATDTQYF.

V usage is TRBV7-9 and J usage is TRBJ1-4; D is unclear. This CDR3 has 14 residues. Trimming cost V 2 bases and J 6 bases, with 10 bases left between them. Germline V lookup: CDR1 SEHNR, CDR2 FQNEAQ (reference sequence). The CDR3 loop reads CASSLIGRDEKLFF. The CDR3 DNA sequence: TGTGCCAGCAGCTTAATCGGGAGAGATGAAAAACTGTTTTTT.

The V call is TRBV12-3 or TRBV12-4, the J call TRBJ1-5, with D hard to call. V lost 4 bases and J lost 6, with 10 bases in between. The CDR3 is 13 residues long. This CDR3 is CASSSTHAQPQHF. In nucleotides, the CDR3 is TGTGCCAGCAGTTCTACACACGCTCAGCCCCAGCATTTT.